A selection of T cell receptor beta chains follows, all from one sample in a study of blood T cell repertoires in COVID-19. TCRdb keeps only in-frame clones here, not all; method: immunoSEQ multiplex PCR. The sample consists of approximately 52,000 clones, over 75% of them appearing once. Sequencing was performed on peripheral blood. These receptors were collected from a human donor in a cohort sampled during active COVID-19. The CDR3 runs from the conserved cysteine through the conserved F or W. The D gene is left open where the match is weak. Clone size is stated in some rows and not others, as once, few, many or a class when expanded.

d_gene	v_gene	j_gene	abundance	CDR3nt	CDR3aa
-	TRBV5-4	TRBJ2-2	-	TGTGCCAGCAGCTTGTATCAGGCGCTGAACACCGGGGAGCTGTTTTTT	CASSLYQALNTGELFF
-	TRBV30	TRBJ2-2	-	TGTGCCTGGAGTGTACACAAGTTAGGCAAGGGGACCGGGGAGCTGTTTTTT	CAWSVHKLGKGTGELFF
-	TRBV4-1	TRBJ2-7	-	TGCGCCAGCAGCCAAGTAGTGACTCACCTAGGAGGTCTCCCTTCCGAGCAGTACTTC	CASSQVVTHLGGLPSEQYF
-	TRBV19	TRBJ2-5	-	TGTGCCAGTAGTATAGCGGGAGTAGAGACCCAGTACTTC	CASSIAGVETQYF
-	TRBV3-1/TRBV3-2	TRBJ2-2	-	TGTGCCAGCAGCCTTACACAGGGAGTCGGCACCGGGGAGCTGTTTTTT	CASSLTQGVGTGELFF
-	TRBV5-6	TRBJ1-3	-	TGTGCCAGCAGCTTGGTGTCAGGGATTCTGAACACCATATATTTT	CASSLVSGILNTIYF
-	TRBV30	TRBJ2-5	-	TGTGCCTGGAGTTTAGACATATTGGAGACCCAGTACTTC	CAWSLDILETQYF
-	TRBV7-9	TRBJ1-4	-	TGTGCCAGCAGCTTAGTTCGGGAAAAACTGTTTTTT	CASSLVREKLFF
-	TRBV9	TRBJ2-2	once	TGTGCCAGCAGCGCGGGACAGAACACCGGGGAGCTGTTTTTT	CASSAGQNTGELFF
-	TRBV5-1	TRBJ2-6	once	TGCGCCAGCAGCACAAGCTCTGGGGCCAACGTCCTGACTTTC	CASSTSSGANVLTF
TRBD1	TRBV2	TRBJ2-7	-	TGTGCCAGCAGGGGGGACAGGCTTTCCTACGAGCAGTACTTC	CASRGDRLSYEQYF
TRBD1	TRBV29-1	TRBJ1-1	once	TGCAGCGTTGGGACAGGGGGCAACACTGAAGCTTTCTTT	CSVGTGGNTEAFF
TRBD2	TRBV7-2	TRBJ2-1	once	TGTGCCAGCAGCTTAGATTCGGGGACTAAGAACAATGAGCAGTTCTTC	CASSLDSGTKNNEQFF
-	TRBV5-1	TRBJ2-7	-	TGCGCCAGCAGCTTGGGACAGTCCTCCTACGAGCAGTACTTC	CASSLGQSSYEQYF
-	TRBV3-1/TRBV3-2	TRBJ1-1	-	TGTGCCAGCAGCCCCCTTCTGCAGGCTGAAGCTTTCTTT	CASSPLLQAEAFF
-	TRBV19	TRBJ2-5	once	TGTGCCAGTAGTATTTTAGCGGCGACCTTAATCGGGGAGACCCAGTACTTC	CASSILAATLIGETQYF
TRBD1	TRBV28	TRBJ1-6	few	TGTGCCAGCAGGCCCGGCTTGACAGGGGAGAATTCACCCCTCCACTTT	CASRPGLTGENSPLHF
TRBD2	TRBV9	TRBJ2-1	-	TGTGCCAGCAGCGGCTTAGCGGGAGTCCAAAATGAGCAGTTCTTC	CASSGLAGVQNEQFF
TRBD2	TRBV4-1	TRBJ2-5	-	TGCGCCAGCAGCCAAGATCTCCTAGCGGGAGGAAGGGAGACCCAGTACTTC	CASSQDLLAGGRETQYF
-	TRBV5-4	TRBJ2-1	-	TGTGCCAGCAGCTATAGTTCCTACAATGAGCAGTTCTTC	CASSYSSYNEQFF
-	TRBV2	TRBJ1-5	-	TGTGCCAGCAGGGACCGGACAGCTAGCAATCAGCCCCAGCATTTT	CASRDRTASNQPQHF
TRBD2	TRBV5-4	TRBJ2-3	once	TGTGCCAGCGGTTTAAAGACTAGCGGGACCACAGATACGCAGTATTTT	CASGLKTSGTTDTQYF
TRBD1	TRBV28	TRBJ2-7	-	TGTGCCAGCAGTTTGGCGGGACAGGGGTACGAGCAGTACTTC	CASSLAGQGYEQYF
TRBD2	TRBV11-2	TRBJ2-7	-	TGTGCCAGCAGCCCCGGACGCCTAGCGGGAGGGCCCTACGAGCAGTACTTC	CASSPGRLAGGPYEQYF
-	TRBV4-2	TRBJ1-2	-	TGTGCCAGCAGCCAAGAGTTCGTAGCTACCGATGGCTACACCTTC	CASSQEFVATDGYTF
-	TRBV6-5	TRBJ2-3	-	TGTGCCAGCAGCCCAAGCCCACAGAGAACAGATACGCAGTATTTT	CASSPSPQRTDTQYF
-	TRBV2	TRBJ1-2	-	TGTGCCAGCAGTGAAGGGGCAGGGATCGATGGCTACACCTTC	CASSEGAGIDGYTF
-	TRBV19	TRBJ2-6	-	TGTGCCAGTAGTATTGTCGGGGCTGGGGCCAACGTCCTGACTTTC	CASSIVGAGANVLTF
-	TRBV28	TRBJ1-5	-	TGTGCCAGCAGTTTCCGGGGGGCGGGATTTCAGCCCCAGCATTTT	CASSFRGAGFQPQHF
-	TRBV9	TRBJ1-2	once	TGTGCCAGCAGCTCCTCCCAGAGACAGTATGGCTACACCTTC	CASSSSQRQYGYTF
-	TRBV11-3	TRBJ2-2	many	TGTGCCAGCAGCTTAGCGTCTAGCTGGGCCGGGGAGCTGTTTTTT	CASSLASSWAGELFF
TRBD1	TRBV7-3	TRBJ2-6	-	TGTGCCAGCAGATTGGACAGGGCTGGGGCCAACGTCCTGACTTTC	CASRLDRAGANVLTF
-	TRBV19	TRBJ1-2	-	TGTGCCAGTAGTATTCAGGGCTACGGCTACACCTTC	CASSIQGYGYTF
-	TRBV6-1	TRBJ2-5	-	TGTGCCAGCAGTGATTTCTCAGGGGTTAGAGAGACCCAGTACTTC	CASSDFSGVRETQYF
TRBD2	TRBV18	TRBJ2-1	-	TGTGCCAGCTCACCTCCCAGGGCGGGAGAGGACAATGAGCAGTTCTTC	CASSPPRAGEDNEQFF
TRBD2	TRBV5-1	TRBJ2-1	-	TGCGCCAGCAGCCATGTGACTAGCGGGACCTACAATGAGCAGTTCTTC	CASSHVTSGTYNEQFF
TRBD1	TRBV3-1/TRBV3-2	TRBJ2-7	-	TGTGCCAGCAGCCGGCCGGGACAGGGCCACGAGCAGTACTTC	CASSRPGQGHEQYF
TRBD1	TRBV2	TRBJ1-4	-	TGTGCCAGCAGTCAACAGGGGAGGGAAAAACTGTTTTTT	CASSQQGREKLFF
-	TRBV11-2	TRBJ2-5	-	TGTGCCAGCAGCTTTACAGGGTTGGAGACCCAGTACTTC	CASSFTGLETQYF
TRBD2	TRBV24-1	TRBJ2-3	once	TGTGCCACCAGTGATTTGAGGACTAGCGGTGATACGCAGTATTTT	CATSDLRTSGDTQYF
TRBD1	TRBV10-3	TRBJ1-1	-	TGTGCCATCAGCGCCGACAGGGAAACTGAAGCTTTCTTT	CAISADRETEAFF
-	TRBV7-9	TRBJ1-3	few	TGTGCCAGCAGCTTAGCGGGACTCTTCTCTGGAAACACCATATATTTT	CASSLAGLFSGNTIYF
TRBD2	TRBV29-1	TRBJ2-3	-	TGCAGCGTTGATAGTGGACTAGTCGTAGATACGCAGTATTTT	CSVDSGLVVDTQYF
-	TRBV5-1	TRBJ1-2	-	TGCGCCAGCCGGGCAGGGATGAACTATGGCTACACCTTC	CASRAGMNYGYTF
TRBD2	TRBV14	TRBJ2-7	-	TGTGCCAGCAGTTGGGGCCGGGGACTAGCGGTACCATACGAGCAGTACTTC	CASSWGRGLAVPYEQYF